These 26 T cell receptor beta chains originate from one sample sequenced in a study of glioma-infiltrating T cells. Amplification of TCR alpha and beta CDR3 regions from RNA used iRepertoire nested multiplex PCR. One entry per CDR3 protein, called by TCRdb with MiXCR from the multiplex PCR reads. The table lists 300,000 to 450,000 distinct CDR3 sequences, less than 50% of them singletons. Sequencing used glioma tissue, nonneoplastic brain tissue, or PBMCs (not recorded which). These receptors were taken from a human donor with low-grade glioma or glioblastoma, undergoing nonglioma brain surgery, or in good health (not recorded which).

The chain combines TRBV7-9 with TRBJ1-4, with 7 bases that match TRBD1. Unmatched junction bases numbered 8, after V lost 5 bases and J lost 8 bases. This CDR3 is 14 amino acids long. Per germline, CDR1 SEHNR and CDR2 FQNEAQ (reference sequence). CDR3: CASSATGWFEKLFF. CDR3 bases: TGTGCCAGCAGCGCGACAGGGTGGTTCGAAAAACTGTTTTTT.

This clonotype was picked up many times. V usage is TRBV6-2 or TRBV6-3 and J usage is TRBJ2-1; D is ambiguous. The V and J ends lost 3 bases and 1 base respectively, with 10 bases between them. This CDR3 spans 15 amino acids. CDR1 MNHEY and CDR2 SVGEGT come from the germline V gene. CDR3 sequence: CASSYVEKSYNEQFF. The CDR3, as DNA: TGTGCCAGCAGTTATGTGGAGAAGTCCTACAATGAGCAGTTCTTC.

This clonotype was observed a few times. CDR3 DNA: TGTGCCAGCAGCGAGAGCAGGGAAGAGGACGAGCAGTACTTC. This gives the protein CASSESREEDEQYF. The V gene is TRBV5-4, the J gene TRBJ2-7; maybe TRBD1 (5 bases). Trimming took off 4 bases at V and 5 bases at J, with 16 bases between the two ends. CDR1 and CDR2 from the germline V gene are SGHNT and YYREEE (reference sequence). The CDR3 is made up of 14 amino acids.

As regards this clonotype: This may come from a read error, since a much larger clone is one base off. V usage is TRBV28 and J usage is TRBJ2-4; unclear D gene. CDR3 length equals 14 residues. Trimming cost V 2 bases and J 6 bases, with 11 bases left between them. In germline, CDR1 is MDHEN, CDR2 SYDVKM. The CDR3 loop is CASSLPVSRNIQYF. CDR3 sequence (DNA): TGTGCCAGCAGTTTACCCGTCAGCCGAAACATTCAGTACTTC.

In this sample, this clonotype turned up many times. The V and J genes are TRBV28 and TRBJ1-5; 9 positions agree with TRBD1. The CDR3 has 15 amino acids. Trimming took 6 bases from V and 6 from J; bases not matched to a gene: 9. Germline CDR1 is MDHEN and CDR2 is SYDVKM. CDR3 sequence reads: CASSRGQGWGQPQHF. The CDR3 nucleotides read TGTGCCAGCAGCAGGGGACAGGGTTGGGGTCAGCCCCAGCATTTT.

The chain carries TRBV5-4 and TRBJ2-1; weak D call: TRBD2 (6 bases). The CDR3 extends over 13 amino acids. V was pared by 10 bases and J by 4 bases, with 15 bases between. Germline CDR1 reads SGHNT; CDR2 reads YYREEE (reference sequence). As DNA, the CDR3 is TGTGCCGCCAGGGAGGCGTGGTACAATGAGCAGTTCTTC. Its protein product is CAAREAWYNEQFF.

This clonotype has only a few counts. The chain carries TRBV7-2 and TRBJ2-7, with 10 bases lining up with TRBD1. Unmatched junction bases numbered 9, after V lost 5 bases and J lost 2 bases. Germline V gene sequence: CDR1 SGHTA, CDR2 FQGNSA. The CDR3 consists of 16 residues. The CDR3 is CASSPTPGQGTYEQYF. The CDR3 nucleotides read TGTGCCAGCAGCCCTACCCCGGGACAGGGGACCTACGAGCAGTACTTC.

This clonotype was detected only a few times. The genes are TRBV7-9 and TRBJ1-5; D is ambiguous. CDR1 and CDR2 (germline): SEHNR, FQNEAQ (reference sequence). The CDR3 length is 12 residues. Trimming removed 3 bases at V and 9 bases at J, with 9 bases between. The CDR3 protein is CASSFLGSPQHF. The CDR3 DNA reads TGTGCCAGCAGCTTTCTTGGATCGCCCCAGCATTTT.

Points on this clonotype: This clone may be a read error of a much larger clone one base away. The CDR3 DNA sequence: TGCAATGCTTTCAGCGTGGCCTACAATGAGCAGTTCTTC. Protein: CNAFSVAYNEQFF. The rearrangement uses TRBV20-1 and TRBJ2-1; no definite D call. Looked up from germline, CDR1 is DFQATT and CDR2 is SNEGSKA (reference sequence). The CDR3 totals 13 residues.

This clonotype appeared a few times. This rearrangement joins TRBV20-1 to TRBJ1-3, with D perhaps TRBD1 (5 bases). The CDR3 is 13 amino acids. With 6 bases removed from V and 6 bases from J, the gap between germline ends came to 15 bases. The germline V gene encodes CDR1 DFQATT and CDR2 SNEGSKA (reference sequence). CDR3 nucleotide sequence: TGCAGTGCCCCATACAGGACCGCAAACACCATATATTTT. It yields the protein CSAPYRTANTIYF.

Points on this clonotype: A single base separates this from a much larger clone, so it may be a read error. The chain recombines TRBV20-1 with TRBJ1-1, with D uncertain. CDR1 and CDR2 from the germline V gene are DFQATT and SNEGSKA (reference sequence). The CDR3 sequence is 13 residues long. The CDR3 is CSANRRQNTEALF. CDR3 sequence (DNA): TGCAGTGCAAACCGACGGCAGAACACTGAAGCTTTATTT.

The CDR3 sequence: CASSLTFGGSYEQYF. CDR3 bases: TGTGCCAGCAGTTTAACTTTCGGGGGCAGTTACGAGCAGTACTTC. J is TRBJ2-7 and V is TRBV28; tentatively, D is TRBD1 or TRBD2 (6 bases each). The CDR3 has 15 amino acids. The germline V gene encodes CDR1 MDHEN and CDR2 SYDVKM. Trimming stripped 2 bases from V and 4 bases from J, with 15 bases between.

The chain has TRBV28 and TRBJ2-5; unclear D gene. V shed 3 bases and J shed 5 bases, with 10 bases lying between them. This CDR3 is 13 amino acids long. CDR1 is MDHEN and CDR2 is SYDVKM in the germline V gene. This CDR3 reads CASSFRGSETQYF. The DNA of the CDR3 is TGTGCCAGCAGTTTTCGAGGATCGGAGACCCAGTACTTC.

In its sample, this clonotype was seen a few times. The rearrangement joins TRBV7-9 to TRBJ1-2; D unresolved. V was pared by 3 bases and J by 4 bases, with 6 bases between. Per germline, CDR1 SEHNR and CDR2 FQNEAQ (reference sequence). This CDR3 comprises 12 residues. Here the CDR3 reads CASSFNFYGYTF. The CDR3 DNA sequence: TGTGCCAGCAGCTTCAATTTCTATGGCTACACCTTC. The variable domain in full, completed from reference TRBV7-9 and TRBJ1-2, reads DTGVSQNPRHKITKRGQNVTFRCDPISEHNRLYWYRQTLGQGPEFLTYFQNEAQLEKSRLLSDRFSAERPKGSFSTLEIQRTEQGDSAMYLCASSFNFYGYTFGSGTRLTVV.

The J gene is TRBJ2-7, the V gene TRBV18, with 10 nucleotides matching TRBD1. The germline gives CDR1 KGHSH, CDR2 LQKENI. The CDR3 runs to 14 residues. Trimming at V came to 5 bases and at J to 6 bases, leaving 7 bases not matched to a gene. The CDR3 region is CASSDRDRGVEQYF. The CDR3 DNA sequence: TGTGCCAGCTCAGACCGGGACAGGGGTGTCGAGCAGTACTTC.

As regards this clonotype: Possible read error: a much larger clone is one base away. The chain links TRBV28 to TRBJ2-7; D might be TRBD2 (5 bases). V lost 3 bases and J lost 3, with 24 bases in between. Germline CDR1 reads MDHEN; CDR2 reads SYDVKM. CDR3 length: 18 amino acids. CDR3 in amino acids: CASSLEPKAVGSDYEQYF. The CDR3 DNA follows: TGTGCCAGCAGTTTGGAACCTAAAGCGGTTGGGTCCGACTACGAGCAGTACTTC.

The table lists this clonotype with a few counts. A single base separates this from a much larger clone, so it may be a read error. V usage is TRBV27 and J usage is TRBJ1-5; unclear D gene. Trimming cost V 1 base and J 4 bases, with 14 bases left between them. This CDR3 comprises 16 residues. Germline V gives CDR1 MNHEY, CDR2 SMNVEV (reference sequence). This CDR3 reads CASSLFGRGRNQPQHF. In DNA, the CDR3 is TGTGCCAGCAGTTTATTTGGACGGGGAAGGAATCAGCCCCAGCATTTT.

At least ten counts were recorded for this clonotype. CDR3 in amino acids: CSAHGDLYNEQFF. The CDR3 region has the DNA TGCAGTGCCCATGGAGACTTATACAATGAGCAGTTCTTC. The chain couples TRBV20-1 to TRBJ2-1; the D is unclear. This CDR3 contains 13 residues. The ends were cut back, 6 bases at V and 4 bases at J, with 13 bases in the middle. In germline, CDR1 is DFQATT, CDR2 SNEGSKA (reference sequence).

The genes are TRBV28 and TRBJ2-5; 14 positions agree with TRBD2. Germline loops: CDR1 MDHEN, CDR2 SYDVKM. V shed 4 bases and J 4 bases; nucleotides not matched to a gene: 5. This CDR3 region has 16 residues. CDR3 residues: CASSSSGLAGGETQYF. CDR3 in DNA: TGTGCCAGCAGTTCATCAGGACTAGCGGGAGGAGAGACCCAGTACTTC.

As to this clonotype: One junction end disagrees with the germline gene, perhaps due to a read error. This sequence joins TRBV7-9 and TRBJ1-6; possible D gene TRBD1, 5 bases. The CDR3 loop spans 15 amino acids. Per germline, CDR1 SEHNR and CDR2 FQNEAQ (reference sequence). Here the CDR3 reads CSSSLGGRPNSPLHF. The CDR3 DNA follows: TGTTCCAGCAGCTTGGGGGGTAGGCCCAATTCACCCCTCCACTTT.

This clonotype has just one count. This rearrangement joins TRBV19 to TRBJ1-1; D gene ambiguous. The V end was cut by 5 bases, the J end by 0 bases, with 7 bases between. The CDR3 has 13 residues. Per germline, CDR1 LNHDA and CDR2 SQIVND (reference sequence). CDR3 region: CASSLIMNTEAFF. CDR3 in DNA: TGTGCCAGTAGTCTCATCATGAACACTGAAGCTTTCTTT.

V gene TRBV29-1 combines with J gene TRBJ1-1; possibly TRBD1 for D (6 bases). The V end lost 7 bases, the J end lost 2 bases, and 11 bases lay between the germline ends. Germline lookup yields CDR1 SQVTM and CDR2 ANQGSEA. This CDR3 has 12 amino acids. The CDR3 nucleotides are TGCAGCGGAGGGGGGTCAAACACTGAAGCTTTCTTT. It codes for CSGGGSNTEAFF.

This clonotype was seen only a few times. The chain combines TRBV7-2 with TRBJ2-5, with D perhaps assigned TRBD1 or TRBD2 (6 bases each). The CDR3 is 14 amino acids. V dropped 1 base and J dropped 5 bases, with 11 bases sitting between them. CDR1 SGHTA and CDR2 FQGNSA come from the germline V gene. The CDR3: CASSLGGGRETQYF. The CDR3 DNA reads TGTGCCAGCAGCTTAGGAGGGGGGAGGGAGACCCAGTACTTC. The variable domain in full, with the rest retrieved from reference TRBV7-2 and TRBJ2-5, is GAGVSQSPSNKVTEKGKDVELRCDPISGHTALYWYRQSLGQGLEFLIYFQGNSAPDKSGLPSDRFSAERTGGSVSTLTIQRTQQEDSAVYLCASSLGGGRETQYFGPGTRLLVL.

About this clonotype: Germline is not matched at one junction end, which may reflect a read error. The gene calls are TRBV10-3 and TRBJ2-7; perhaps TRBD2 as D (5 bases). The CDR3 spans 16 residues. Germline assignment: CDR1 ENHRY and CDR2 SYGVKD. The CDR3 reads CATSESKEFLSGEKYF. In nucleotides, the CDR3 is TGTGCCACCAGTGAGTCCAAGGAATTCCTTTCTGGGGAGAAGTACTTC.

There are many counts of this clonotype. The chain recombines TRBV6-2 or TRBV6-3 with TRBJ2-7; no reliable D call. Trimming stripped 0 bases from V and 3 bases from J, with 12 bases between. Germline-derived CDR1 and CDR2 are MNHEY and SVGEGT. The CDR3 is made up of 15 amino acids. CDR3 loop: CASSYSIVHFYEQYF. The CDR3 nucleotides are TGTGCCAGCAGTTACTCGATAGTGCACTTCTACGAGCAGTACTTC.

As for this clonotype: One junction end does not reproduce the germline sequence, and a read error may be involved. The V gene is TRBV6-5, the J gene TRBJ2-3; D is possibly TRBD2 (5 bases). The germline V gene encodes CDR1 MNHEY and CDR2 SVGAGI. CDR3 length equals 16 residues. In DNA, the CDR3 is TGTGCCAGCAGTTCGATTAGCAGATCTAGCACAAATACGCAGTATTTT. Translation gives CASSSISRSSTNTQYF.